The T cell receptor (beta chain) described here comes from a study of blood T cell repertoires in COVID-19. About the research overall: COVID-19 samples, acute and convalescent, were from the United States, Italy and Spain. From T cells, B-cell-depleted T cells, or PBMCs came the material, which was cDNA or gDNA.

V was trimmed by 0 bases and J by 4 bases, leaving 10 bases between them. CDR3 length: 14 amino acids. The germline CDR1 and CDR2 sequences are SGHRS and YFSETQ. Original analysis: Amplified reference gene primers provided the basis for estimating nucleated cell counts. Libraries were prepared by immunoSEQ multiplex PCR; TCRdb keeps only in-frame clonotypes and omits some of them. For V, J and clone size, that table is used; D and trimming come from the DNA. The repertoire holds about 160,000 clones, around 85% seen once, with approximately 3% in the top ten. This clonotype originated in a human donor with acute or convalescent COVID-19. The donor label of this sample is uncertain. The V call is TRBV5-1, the J call TRBJ1-2, with unresolved D. The sequenced sample was peripheral blood. CDR3 coding DNA: TGCGCCAGCAGCTTGGAAATAGGGAGCTATGGCTACACCTTC. It specifies CASSLEIGSYGYTF.